This TCR beta chain emerged from a study of Ad26.COV2.S vaccination and SARS-CoV-2 variants. The method was immunoSEQ multiplex PCR; TCRdb's version includes in-frame clones alone and lacks a portion of them. Among 400,000 to 450,000 clones, about 90% were seen once, and the ten largest hold about 4.1%. This sample's treatment: roughly 18 received Ad26.COV2.S at low or high dose, single or two shots; 5 received placebo; per-sample allocation not given. Specimen acquisition occurred on day 63 following the initial vaccine or placebo injection. An adult donor aged 18-55 years was enrolled in Boston. From germline, CDR1 is SGHDT and CDR2 YYEEEE. The ends were cut back, 6 bases at V and 0 bases at J, with 21 bases in the middle. The CDR3 has 17 residues.

The rearrangement links TRBV5-6 to TRBJ1-1, with D possibly being TRBD1 (5 bases). The sequence was collected from a person aged 18-60 years who received the Ad26.COV2.S COVID-19 vaccine or a placebo. The sequencing here drew on peripheral blood, taken in a trial of Ad26.COV2.S vaccine versus placebo. The CDR3 reads CASTRIGWGLLNTEAFF. Written as DNA, the CDR3 is TGTGCCAGCACTCGGATAGGTTGGGGACTCCTGAACACTGAAGCTTTCTTT. Filled out from reference TRBV5-6 and TRBJ1-1, the complete variable domain reads DAGVTQSPTHLIKTRGQQVTLRCSPKSGHDTVSWYQQALGQGPQFIFQYYEEEERQRGNFPDRFSGHQFPNYSSELNVNALLLGDSALYLCASTRIGWGLLNTEAFFGQGTRLTVV.